One sample yielded the 6 T cell receptor beta chains listed below, sequenced in a study of blood T cell repertoires in COVID-19. The assay was immunoSEQ multiplex PCR, and TCRdb's table has in-frame clones only and misses some. The repertoire consists of roughly 140,000 clones, with roughly 80% occurring once and the leading ten covering under 0.75%. Material: peripheral blood. The source of these receptors is a man in his sixties with acute or convalescent COVID-19.

CDR3 sequence reads: CASSPGGGDEKLFF. The CDR3 DNA sequence: TGTGCCAGCAGCCCCGGGGGTGGGGATGAAAAACTGTTTTTT. The chain links TRBV21-1 to TRBJ1-4. TRBV21-1 is listed as a pseudogene. The CDR3 is 14 amino acids.

The V and J genes are TRBV28 and TRBJ1-5; D unresolved. CDR3 length: 14 amino acids. Trimming cost V 5 bases and J 0 bases, with 8 bases left between them. CDR1 and CDR2 (germline): MDHEN, SYDVKM. For the CDR3, the DNA is TGTGCCAGCAGTCGACTCCCTAGCAATCAGCCCCAGCATTTT. Amino acid sequence: CASSRLPSNQPQHF. The variable domain in full, with the rest retrieved from reference TRBV28 and TRBJ1-5, is DVKVTQSSRYLVKRTGEKVFLECVQDMDHENMFWYRQDPGLGLRLIYFSYDVKMKEKGDIPEGYSVSREKKERFSLILESASTNQTSMYLCASSRLPSNQPQHFGDGTRLSIL.

The gene calls are TRBV6-5 and TRBJ2-2, with 7 bases matching TRBD2. CDR1 MNHEY and CDR2 SVGAGI come from the germline V gene. Trimming at V came to 7 bases and at J to 1 base, leaving 6 bases not matched to a gene. The CDR3 has 15 residues. The DNA for the CDR3 is TGTGCCAGCACCTCGCAGCGGGGGAACACCGGGGAGCTGTTTTTT. Encoded protein: CASTSQRGNTGELFF.

The chain has TRBV5-5 and TRBJ1-3, with D perhaps matching TRBD1 (6 bases). CDR1 is SGHKS, CDR2 YYEKEE, per germline (reference sequence). The CDR3 is made up of 14 amino acids. V lost 0 bases and J 2 bases, leaving 6 bases between the germline ends. The DNA of the CDR3 is TGTGCCAGCAGCTTGGGGACAGCTGGAAACACCATATATTTT. This gives the protein CASSLGTAGNTIYF.

The chain joins TRBV18 to TRBJ1-1; D perhaps matches TRBD1 (5 bases). CDR1 is KGHSH, CDR2 LQKENI, per germline. CDR3 length equals 14 residues. V lost 3 bases and J 1 base, leaving 9 bases between the germline ends. CDR3 bases: TGTGCCAGCTCACCTAGACAGTCGAACACTGAAGCTTTCTTT. Protein product: CASSPRQSNTEAFF.

The V call is TRBV2, the J call TRBJ1-2, with TRBD1 identical over 8 bases. Trimming at V came to 6 bases and at J to 6 bases, leaving 9 bases not matched to a gene. The CDR3 spans 14 residues. Germline V gene lookup returns CDR1 SNHLY and CDR2 FYNNEI. DNA for the CDR3: TGTGCCAGCAGAGGACAGGGAAGGTTTGATGGCTACACCTTC. It translates to CASRGQGRFDGYTF. The full variable domain, in which reference TRBV2 and TRBJ1-2 provide the parts outside the CDR3, is EPEVTQTPSHQVTQMGQEVILRCVPISNHLYFYWYRQILGQKVEFLVSFYNNEISEKSEIFDDQFSVERPDGSNFTLKIRSTKLEDSAMYFCASRGQGRFDGYTFGSGTRLTVV.